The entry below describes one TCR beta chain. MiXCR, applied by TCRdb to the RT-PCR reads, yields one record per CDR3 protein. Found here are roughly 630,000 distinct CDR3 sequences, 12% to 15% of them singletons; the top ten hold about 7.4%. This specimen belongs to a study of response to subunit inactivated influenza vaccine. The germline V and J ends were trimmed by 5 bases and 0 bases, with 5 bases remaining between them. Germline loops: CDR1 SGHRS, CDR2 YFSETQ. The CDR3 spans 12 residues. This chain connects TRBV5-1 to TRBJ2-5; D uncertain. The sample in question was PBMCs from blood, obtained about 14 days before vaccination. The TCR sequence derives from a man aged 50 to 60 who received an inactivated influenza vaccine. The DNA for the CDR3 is TGCGCCAGCAGGCCCGACCAAGAGACCCAGTACTTC. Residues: CASRPDQETQYF.